The 15 T cell receptor beta chains listed next were all sequenced from one sample in a study of blood T cells in healthy people across ages. Alongside a J-beta primer mix, a sample-barcoded 5' primer served in a second PCR lasting about 7 to 11 cycles. TCRdb redid the calling of the 5' RACE reads with MiXCR, one entry per CDR3 protein. Of about a million distinct CDR3 sequences listed, around 48% are singletons. Sequencing was carried out using blood. These receptors all stem from a man aged 25 to 40 in good health.

This chain joins TRBV11-3 and TRBJ2-7, with D possibly being TRBD1 or TRBD2 (5 bases each). Germline V gene sequence: CDR1 SGHNT, CDR2 YENEEA. The ends were cut back, 5 bases at V and 2 bases at J, with 16 bases in the middle. This CDR3 is built from 15 residues. CDR3 DNA sequence: TGTGCCAGCAGCCCCGGGGTCCAGGGAGCCTACGAGCAGTACTTC. Translating it yields CASSPGVQGAYEQYF.

The J gene is TRBJ1-4, the V gene TRBV4-1; the match to TRBD1 covers 8 bases. The length of the CDR3 is 11 residues. From germline, CDR1 is MGHRA and CDR2 YSYEKL. V shed 10 bases, J shed 14 bases, and the junction held 9 bases outside the gene matches. The CDR3 loop reads CATGQGGVLFF. The CDR3 coding sequence is TGCGCCACCGGACAGGGAGGGGTCCTGTTTTTT.

This clonotype turned up a few times. This chain uses TRBV25-1 with TRBJ2-7; the match to TRBD2 covers 8 bases. The J segment lost 5 bases and the V segment lost 8 bases, leaving 14 bases of the junction unmatched. Germline CDR1 MGHDK, CDR2 SYGVNS. CDR3 size: 15 residues. For the CDR3, the DNA is TGTGCCAGCTCATCTCCGGGACTAGGAATCAACGAGCAGTACTTC. Translated: CASSSPGLGINEQYF.

This chain connects TRBV6-1 to TRBJ1-2; D may be TRBD1 (6 bases). CDR1 is MNHNS, CDR2 SASEGT, per germline. The CDR3 is made up of 11 amino acids. Trimming pared 7 bases from V and 7 bases from J, leaving 10 bases between. CDR3 residues: CASTLGAGYTF. Here the CDR3 DNA reads TGTGCCAGCACACTGGGGGCTGGCTACACCTTC.

At least ten counts were recorded for this clonotype. V is TRBV11-1 and J is TRBJ2-3, with a possible D match to TRBD2 (5 bases). The CDR3 contains 11 residues. The germline V gene encodes CDR1 SGHAT and CDR2 FQDESV (reference sequence). V was cut by 8 bases and J by 5 bases, with 8 bases left in between. The DNA of the CDR3 is TGTGCCAGCTCTGGGAGAGATACGCAGTATTTT. This translates into CASSGRDTQYF.

The rearrangement links TRBV5-1 to TRBJ1-5, with unresolved D. The CDR3 is made up of 15 amino acids. The germline V and J ends were trimmed by 7 bases and 0 bases, with 14 bases remaining between them. Germline CDR1 is SGHRS and CDR2 is YFSETQ. The CDR3 DNA reads as TGCGCCAGCTCGGGGAGAGTTTATAGCAATCAGCCCCAGCATTTT. Translation: CASSGRVYSNQPQHF.

This sequence joins TRBV28 and TRBJ2-3; D is uncertain. Per germline, CDR1 MDHEN and CDR2 SYDVKM. Trimming pared 1 base from V and 2 bases from J, leaving 10 bases between. The CDR3 is 15 amino acids. The CDR3 loop is CASSLSSGTTDTQYF. The CDR3 DNA sequence: TGTGCCAGCAGTTTATCATCAGGAACCACAGATACGCAGTATTTT. The entire variable domain, with the rest obtained from reference TRBV28 and TRBJ2-3, is as follows: DVKVTQSSRYLVKRTGEKVFLECVQDMDHENMFWYRQDPGLGLRLIYFSYDVKMKEKGDIPEGYSVSREKKERFSLILESASTNQTSMYLCASSLSSGTTDTQYFGPGTRLTVL.

The chain joins TRBV10-3 to TRBJ2-7; 8 bases are a match to TRBD1. The closer fit of TRBJ2-5 to the DNA end suggests the J call may be wrong. Germline CDR1 reads ENHRY; CDR2 reads SYGVKD. The CDR3 is 15 amino acids. CDR3 sequence reads: CAISEAQGGQETQYF. Here the CDR3 DNA reads TGTGCCATCAGTGAGGCACAGGGGGGCCAAGAGACCCAGTACTTC.

The chain links TRBV4-1 to TRBJ1-5, with a possible D match to TRBD1 (5 bases). The CDR3 is 14 amino acids. Trimming took off 2 bases at V and 5 bases at J, with 10 bases between the two ends. Germline CDR1 is MGHRA and CDR2 is YSYEKL. The CDR3 reads CASSQPGVDQPQHF. CDR3 sequence (DNA): TGCGCCAGCAGCCAACCGGGGGTCGATCAGCCCCAGCATTTT.

This clonotype was seen a few times. CDR3 bases: TGTGCCAGCAGCGGACGCGCCGGGGAGCTGTTTTTT. This gives the protein CASSGRAGELFF. This chain links TRBV9 with TRBJ2-2; D is unresolved. The CDR3 length is 12 residues. V was shortened by 3 bases and J by 6 bases, with 6 bases between the two germline ends. Per the germline V gene, CDR1 is SGDLS and CDR2 is YYNGEE.

This clonotype was counted between two and nine times. The chain is built from TRBV4-2 and TRBJ2-3; D ambiguous. The V and J ends lost 0 bases and 4 bases respectively, with 11 bases between them. Germline loops: CDR1 LGHNA, CDR2 YNFKEQ. The CDR3 contains 15 residues. The CDR3 region is CASSQDQQRPDTQYF. In DNA, the CDR3 is TGTGCCAGCAGCCAAGATCAGCAGCGTCCAGATACGCAGTATTTT.

This sequence joins TRBV7-2 and TRBJ2-3; no firm D call. V lost 3 bases to trimming and J lost 7 bases, with 5 bases between them. The length of the CDR3 is 11 residues. Germline CDR1 is SGHTA and CDR2 is FQGNSA. In DNA, the CDR3 is TGTGCCAGCAGCTTTTTGAATACGCAGTATTTT. Its protein product is CASSFLNTQYF.

This chain uses TRBV2 with TRBJ2-5; 7 bases align to TRBD1. Germline V CDR1 and CDR2: SNHLY, FYNNEI. V dropped 5 bases and J dropped 6; count of bases not matched to a gene: 15. The CDR3 is 16 residues long. Here the CDR3 DNA reads TGTGCCAGCAGTTTACAGGGGAATCGGCGATTGAAGACCCAGTACTTC. It specifies CASSLQGNRRLKTQYF. The full variable domain, with the rest looked up from reference TRBV2 and TRBJ2-5, is EPEVTQTPSHQVTQMGQEVILRCVPISNHLYFYWYRQILGQKVEFLVSFYNNEISEKSEIFDDQFSVERPDGSNFTLKIRSTKLEDSAMYFCASSLQGNRRLKTQYFGPGTRLLVL.

This clonotype came up a few times. The chain is built from TRBV7-2 and TRBJ2-1; D unclear. The V and J ends lost 6 bases and 0 bases respectively, with 12 bases between them. The CDR3 runs to 15 residues. Germline V gene data show CDR1 as SGHTA and CDR2 as FQGNSA. In DNA form, the CDR3 reads TGTGCCAGCAGTACCACAGCGAGCTCCTACAATGAGCAGTTCTTC. This gives the protein CASSTTASSYNEQFF.

This chain connects TRBV4-3 to TRBJ2-7; TRBD1 is a possible D gene (6 bases). The germline V and J ends were trimmed by 0 bases and 4 bases, with 22 bases remaining between them. Per germline, CDR1 LGHNA and CDR2 YSLEER. CDR3 size: 18 residues. CDR3 sequence: CASSQDYGTSLEFYEQYF. CDR3 bases: TGCGCCAGCAGCCAAGACTATGGGACAAGCCTAGAATTTTACGAGCAGTACTTC.